This T cell receptor beta chain was captured by sequencing in a study of regulatory T cells in long-lasting Graves disease. Regarding the study as a whole: Favoring TRBV28, TRBJ1-2 and TRBJ2-5 was a feature seen in persistent disease. Persistent Graves' disease cases displayed lower TCR diversity than newly diagnosed ones.

This clonotype was seen only a few times. The antigen remains unidentified. A read error is the likely source, as a far larger clone sits one nucleotide away. The germline CDR1 and CDR2 sequences are SNHLY and FYNNEI. The CDR3 is 17 residues long. V lost 6 bases and J lost 11; bases outside the gene matches: 21. Stated time point: newly diagnosed GD, antithyroid drugs for less than 3 months. PBMC RNA was the source of the TCR library. In building TCR beta libraries, iRepertoire HTBI primers were used together with Arm-PCR of CDR3 regions. TCRdb ran MiXCR on the multiplex PCR reads and lists one entry per CDR3 protein. The top ten clones hold about 32% of a sample with 350,000 to 450,000 distinct CDR3 sequences, 16% of them seen once. This sample was also put to use in a study of T cells in Graves' hyperthyroidism and ophthalmopathy. In that study: Investigators excluded patients with uncontrolled infection, other autoimmune disease, pregnancy or lactation. Before onset, ophthalmopathy was predicted by the model a median roughly 6.8 months earlier.

This receptor was identified in a man aged 40-50 years with Graves disease. This sample comprised peripheral blood mononuclear cells (PBMCs), obtained at new diagnosis, from a patient treated with antithyroid drugs. The rearrangement joins TRBV2 to TRBJ2-5; 10 bases map to TRBD2. DNA for the CDR3: TGTGCCAGCAGACGATCCTTTCTAGCGGGGGTAAACTATGAGCAGTACTTC. This translates into CASRRSFLAGVNYEQYF.